These 10 T cell receptor beta chains were sequenced from one sample in a study of CD8+ T cells in alopecia areata listed by TCRdb under 2018. The treatment or condition label corresponds to: oral pan-JAK inhibitor, 5-10 mg twice daily. Preparation of the library involved the immunoSEQ multiplex PCR assay. RNA was extracted from all samples and reverse transcribed into cDNA as template for TCR sequencing. TCRdb provides this immuneACCESS table in a form limited to in-frame rearrangements. Some clones are lacking; in checked studies, under half of them reflect an unresolved V gene, and why the rest are absent is not known. For this sample there are about 270,000 clones; 60% appear just once. 0.75% to 0.95% of the sample goes to the ten largest clones. The starting material was CD4+ T cells sorted from blood, obtained around week 52, from a patient treated with tofacitinib. These receptors were obtained from a human donor with alopecia areata.

The J gene is TRBJ1-2, the V gene TRBV6-1; D remains unclear. Trimming cost V 0 bases and J 3 bases, with 2 bases left between them. The CDR3 spans 12 residues. Germline CDR1 reads MNHNS; CDR2 reads SASEGT. CDR3 in amino acids: CASSEAYYGYTF. CDR3 nucleotide sequence: TGTGCCAGCAGTGAAGCGTACTATGGCTACACCTTC.

V usage is TRBV9 and J usage is TRBJ2-5; possible D gene TRBD1, 5 bases. The CDR3 covers 15 residues. Germline lookup yields CDR1 SGDLS and CDR2 YYNGEE. V lost 0 bases and J 1 base, leaving 10 bases between the germline ends. The CDR3 reads CASSVGQTPQETQYF. Written as DNA, the CDR3 is TGTGCCAGCAGCGTAGGACAGACTCCCCAAGAGACCCAGTACTTC.

The chain uses TRBV30 and TRBJ2-5; 12 nucleotides match TRBD2. CDR3 size: 14 residues. Germline trimming cut 8 bases from V and 0 bases from J; bases unmatched to any gene: 4. Germline V gene data show CDR1 as GTSNPN and CDR2 as SVGIG (reference sequence). The CDR3 loop reads CAGGLAGYQETQYF. Here the CDR3 DNA reads TGTGCCGGAGGACTAGCGGGGTACCAAGAGACCCAGTACTTC.

The chain employs TRBV7-8 and TRBJ2-2; 7 bases are shared with TRBD2. This CDR3 spans 15 amino acids. Looked up from germline, CDR1 is SGHVS and CDR2 is FQNEAQ. Trimming removed 3 bases from V and 6 bases from J; junction bases left unmatched: 7. The DNA of the CDR3 is TGTGCCAGCAGCTTCCCTAGCGGTCTCCCCGGGGAGCTGTTTTTT. Its translation: CASSFPSGLPGELFF.

Ten or more counts support this clone. The genes are TRBV9 and TRBJ2-7, with D unresolved. V shed 0 bases and J shed 0 bases, with 10 bases lying between them. The CDR3 covers 15 residues. Germline V CDR1 and CDR2: SGDLS, YYNGEE. This chain's CDR3 is CASSVGTASSYEQYF. The CDR3 bases are TGTGCCAGCAGCGTAGGGACGGCCAGCTCCTACGAGCAGTACTTC.

This clone was seen a few times. V usage is TRBV14 and J usage is TRBJ2-7; 14 bases fit TRBD2. Trimming took 4 bases from V and 9 from J; bases not matched to a gene: 8. This CDR3 region has 15 residues. Germline values: CDR1 SGHDN, CDR2 FVKESK. The CDR3 DNA reads as TGTGCCAGCAGCCCAATCGGACTAGCGGGGGGAGCGCAGTACTTC. Its translation is CASSPIGLAGGAQYF.

DNA for the CDR3: TGTGCCAGCAGCCCAGGACCCGGCTATAATTCACCCCTCCACTTT. Protein product: CASSPGPGYNSPLHF. The chain uses TRBV7-2 and TRBJ1-6; D gene uncertain. The length of the CDR3 is 15 residues. The germline V gene encodes CDR1 SGHTA and CDR2 FQGNSA. Trimming took 5 bases from V and 3 from J, leaving 11 bases between them.

This chain uses TRBV30 with TRBJ1-4; D gene ambiguous. Trimming removed 0 bases at V and 8 bases at J, with 10 bases between. Germline lookup yields CDR1 GTSNPN and CDR2 SVGIG (reference sequence). The CDR3 is made up of 13 amino acids. This chain's CDR3 is CAWSVNGVEKLFF. In nucleotides, the CDR3 is TGTGCCTGGAGTGTTAACGGGGTCGAAAAACTGTTTTTT.

J is TRBJ1-5 and V is TRBV30; unclear D gene. The CDR3 length is 15 residues. Trimming shortened V by 3 bases and J by 1 base, and 13 bases separated the two germline ends. Germline CDR1 is GTSNPN and CDR2 is SVGIG (reference sequence). The CDR3 loop reads CAWRQDLGSNQPQHF. CDR3 sequence (DNA): TGTGCCTGGAGGCAGGATCTGGGGAGCAATCAGCCCCAGCATTTT.

The chain employs TRBV15 and TRBJ1-2; D is unresolved. Germline CDR1 is LNHNV and CDR2 is YYDKDF (reference sequence). Trimming removed 0 bases at V and 2 bases at J, with 16 bases between. This CDR3 comprises 17 residues. The CDR3 region is CATSRDLFTARNYGYTF. Here the CDR3 DNA reads TGTGCCACCAGCAGAGATCTGTTTACAGCTCGAAACTATGGCTACACCTTC.